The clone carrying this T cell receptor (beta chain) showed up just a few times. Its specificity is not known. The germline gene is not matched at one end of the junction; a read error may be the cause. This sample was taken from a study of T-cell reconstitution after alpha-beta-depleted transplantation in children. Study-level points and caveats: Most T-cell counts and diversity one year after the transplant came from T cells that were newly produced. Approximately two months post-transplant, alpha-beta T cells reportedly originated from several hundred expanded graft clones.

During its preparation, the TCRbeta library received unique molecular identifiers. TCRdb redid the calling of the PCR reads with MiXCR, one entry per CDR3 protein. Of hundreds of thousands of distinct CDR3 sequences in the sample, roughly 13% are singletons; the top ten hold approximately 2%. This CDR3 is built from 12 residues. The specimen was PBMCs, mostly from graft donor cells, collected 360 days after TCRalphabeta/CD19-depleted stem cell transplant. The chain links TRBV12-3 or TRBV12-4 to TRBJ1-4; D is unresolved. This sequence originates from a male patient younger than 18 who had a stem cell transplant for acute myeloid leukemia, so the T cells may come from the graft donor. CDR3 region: CASSLAGGKLFF. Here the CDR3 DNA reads TGTGCCAGCAGTCTAGCCGGTGGAAAACTGTTTTTT.